This T cell receptor beta chain was profiled in a study of breast tumors, draining lymph nodes, adjacent tissues. TCRdb recomputed calls from the multiplex PCR reads with MiXCR, one row per CDR3 protein. The repertoire holds about 200,000 distinct CDR3 sequences, approximately 33% seen once, with approximately 4.3% in the top ten. The CDR3 is 14 amino acids. The V and J ends lost 6 bases and 5 bases, in that order; junction bases with no gene match: 6. This clonotype showed up many times. Its matching antigen is unknown. Samples came from axillary lymph nodes draining the breast cancer. Study-level results: Findings are consistent with lymph node origin and intratumoral expansion of most tumor T cells.

The receptor was isolated from a female donor with breast cancer. Some clones in this sample may be carry-over from other donors' samples. The sequenced sample consisted of axillary lymph node tissue. The rearrangement links TRBV12-3 or TRBV12-4 to TRBJ1-5; 8 nucleotides align to TRBD1. The CDR3 nucleotides are TGTGCCAGCAGACCCGGGACAGGTCATCAGCCCCAGCATTTT. Translating gives CASRPGTGHQPQHF.